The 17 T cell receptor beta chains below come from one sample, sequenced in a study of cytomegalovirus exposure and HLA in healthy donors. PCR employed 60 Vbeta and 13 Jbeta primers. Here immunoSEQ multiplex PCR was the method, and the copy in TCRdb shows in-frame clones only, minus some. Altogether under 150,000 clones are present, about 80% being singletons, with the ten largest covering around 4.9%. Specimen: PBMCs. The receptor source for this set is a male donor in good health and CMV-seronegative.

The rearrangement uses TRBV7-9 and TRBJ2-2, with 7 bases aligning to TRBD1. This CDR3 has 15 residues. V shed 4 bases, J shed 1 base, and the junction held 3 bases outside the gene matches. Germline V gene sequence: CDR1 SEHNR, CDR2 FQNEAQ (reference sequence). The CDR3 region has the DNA TGTGCCAGCAGCTCCGGGACAGAGAACACCGGGGAGCTGTTTTTT. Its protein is CASSSGTENTGELFF.

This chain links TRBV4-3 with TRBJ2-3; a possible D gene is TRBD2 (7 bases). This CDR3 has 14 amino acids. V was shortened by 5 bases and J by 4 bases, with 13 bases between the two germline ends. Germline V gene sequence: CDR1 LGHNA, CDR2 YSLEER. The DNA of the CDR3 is TGCGCCAGCAGCACTCGCGGGGGCCCAGATACGCAGTATTTT. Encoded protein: CASSTRGGPDTQYF.

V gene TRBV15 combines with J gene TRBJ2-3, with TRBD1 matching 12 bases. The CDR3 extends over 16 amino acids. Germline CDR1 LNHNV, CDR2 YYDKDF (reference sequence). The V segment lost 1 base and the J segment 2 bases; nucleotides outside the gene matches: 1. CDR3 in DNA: TGTGCCACCAGCAGAGGGGACAGGGGGCCCACAGATACGCAGTATTTT. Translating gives CATSRGDRGPTDTQYF.

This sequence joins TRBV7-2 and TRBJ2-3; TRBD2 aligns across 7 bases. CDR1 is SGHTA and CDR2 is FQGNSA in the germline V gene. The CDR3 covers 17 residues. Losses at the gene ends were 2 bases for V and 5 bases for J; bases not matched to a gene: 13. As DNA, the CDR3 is TGTGCCAGCAGCTTATTTCTAACGGGGGGAACTGGAGATACGCAGTATTTT. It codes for CASSLFLTGGTGDTQYF.

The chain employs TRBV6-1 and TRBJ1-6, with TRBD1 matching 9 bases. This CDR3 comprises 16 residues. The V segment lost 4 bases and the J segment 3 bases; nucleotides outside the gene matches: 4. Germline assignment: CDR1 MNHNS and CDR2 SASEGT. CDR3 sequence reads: CASSVQDRGYNSPLHF. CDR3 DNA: TGTGCCAGCAGTGTGCAGGACAGGGGCTATAATTCACCCCTCCACTTT.

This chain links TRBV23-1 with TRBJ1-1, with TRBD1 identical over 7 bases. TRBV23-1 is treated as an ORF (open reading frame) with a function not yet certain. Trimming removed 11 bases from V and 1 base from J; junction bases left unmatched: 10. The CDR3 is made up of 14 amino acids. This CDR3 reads CAGEHRGENTEAFF. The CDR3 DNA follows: TGCGCCGGCGAACACAGGGGCGAGAACACTGAAGCTTTCTTT.

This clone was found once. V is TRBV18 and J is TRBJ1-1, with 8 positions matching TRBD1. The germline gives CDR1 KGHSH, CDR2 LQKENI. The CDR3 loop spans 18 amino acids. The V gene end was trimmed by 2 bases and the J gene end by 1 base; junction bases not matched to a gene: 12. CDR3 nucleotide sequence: TGTGCCAGCTCACCAGTTCAGGGGGCTTATGCTGAGAACACTGAAGCTTTCTTT. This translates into CASSPVQGAYAENTEAFF.

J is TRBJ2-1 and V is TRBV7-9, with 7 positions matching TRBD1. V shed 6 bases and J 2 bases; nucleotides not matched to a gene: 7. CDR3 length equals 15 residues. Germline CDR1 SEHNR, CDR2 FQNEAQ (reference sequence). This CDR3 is CASRNTGTAYNEQFF. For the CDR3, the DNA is TGTGCCAGCAGGAATACCGGGACAGCCTACAATGAGCAGTTCTTC.

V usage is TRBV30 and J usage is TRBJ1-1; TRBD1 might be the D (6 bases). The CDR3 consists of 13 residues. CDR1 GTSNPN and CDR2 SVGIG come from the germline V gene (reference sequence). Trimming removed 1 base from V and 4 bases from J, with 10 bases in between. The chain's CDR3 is CAWSGQVGTEAFF. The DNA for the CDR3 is TGTGCCTGGAGTGGACAGGTGGGCACTGAAGCTTTCTTT.

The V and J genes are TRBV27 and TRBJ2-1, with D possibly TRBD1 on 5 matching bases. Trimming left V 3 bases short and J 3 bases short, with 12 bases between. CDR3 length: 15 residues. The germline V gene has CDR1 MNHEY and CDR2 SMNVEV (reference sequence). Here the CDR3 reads CASSLDGAVYNEQFF. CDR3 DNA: TGTGCCAGCAGTTTGGATGGGGCCGTCTACAATGAGCAGTTCTTC.

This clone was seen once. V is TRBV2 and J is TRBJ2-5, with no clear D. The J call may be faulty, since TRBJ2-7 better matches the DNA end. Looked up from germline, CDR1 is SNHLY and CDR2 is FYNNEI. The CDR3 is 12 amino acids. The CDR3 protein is CASKVLSYEQYF. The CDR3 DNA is TGTGCCAGCAAAGTATTATCCTACGAGCAGTACTTC.

CDR3 in amino acids: CASSRAGTNTGELFF. The DNA for the CDR3 is TGTGCCAGCAGTAGAGCGGGCACCAACACCGGGGAGCTGTTTTTT. The chain employs TRBV25-1 and TRBJ2-2; D is possibly TRBD2 (6 bases). This CDR3 contains 15 residues. Trimming left V 5 bases short and J 2 bases short, with 12 bases between. The germline gives CDR1 MGHDK, CDR2 SYGVNS.

CDR3 region: CASSLTGYEQYF. The DNA of the CDR3 is TGTGCCAGCAGCTTGACAGGCTACGAGCAGTACTTC. The J gene is TRBJ2-5, the V gene TRBV6-5; tentatively, D is TRBD1 (6 bases). With the DNA end fitting TRBJ2-7 better, the J assignment may be wrong. The CDR3 extends over 12 amino acids. Germline CDR1 reads MNHEY; CDR2 reads SVGAGI.

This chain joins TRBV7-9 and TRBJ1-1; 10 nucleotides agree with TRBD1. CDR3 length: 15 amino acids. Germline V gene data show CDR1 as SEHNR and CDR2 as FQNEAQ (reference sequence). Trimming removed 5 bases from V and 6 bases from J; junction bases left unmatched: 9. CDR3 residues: CASSPPGTGEAEAFF. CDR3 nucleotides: TGTGCCAGCAGCCCCCCCGGGACAGGGGAGGCTGAAGCTTTCTTT.

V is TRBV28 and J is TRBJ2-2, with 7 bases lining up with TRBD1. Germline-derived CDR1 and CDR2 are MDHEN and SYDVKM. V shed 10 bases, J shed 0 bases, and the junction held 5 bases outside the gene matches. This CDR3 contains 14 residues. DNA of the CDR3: TGTGCCACCAAGGGGACAGCGAACACCGGGGAGCTGTTTTTT. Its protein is CATKGTANTGELFF.

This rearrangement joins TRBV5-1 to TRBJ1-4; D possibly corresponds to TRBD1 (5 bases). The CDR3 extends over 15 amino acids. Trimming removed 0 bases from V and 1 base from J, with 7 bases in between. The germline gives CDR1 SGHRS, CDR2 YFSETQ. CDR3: CASSLDGGTNEKLFF. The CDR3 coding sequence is TGCGCCAGCAGCTTGGACGGGGGAACTAATGAAAAACTGTTTTTT.

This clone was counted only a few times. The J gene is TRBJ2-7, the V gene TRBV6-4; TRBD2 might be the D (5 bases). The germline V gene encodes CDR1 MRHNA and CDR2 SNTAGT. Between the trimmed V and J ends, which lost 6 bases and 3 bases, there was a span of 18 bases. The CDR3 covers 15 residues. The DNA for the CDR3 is TGTGCCAGCAGCCTGGGGAGTTGCAATTTCTACGAGCAGTACTTC. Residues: CASSLGSCNFYEQYF.